This T cell receptor beta chain emerged from a study of immune reconstitution after stem cell transplant in scleroderma. This clonotype was observed a few times. With 1 base clipped from V and 4 bases from J, the junction kept 11 bases outside the gene matches. Germline-derived CDR1 and CDR2 are SGHTA and FQGNSA. The CDR3 has 18 amino acids. TCRdb reprocessed the RT-PCR reads via MiXCR and lists one record per CDR3 protein. This sample yields about 1,700 distinct CDR3 sequences, of which about 13% are seen a single time; 24% belongs to the top ten. This specimen was acquired before or after autologous hematopoietic stem cell transplantation (not recorded which). The sequence was obtained from a female donor with systemic sclerosis. V usage is TRBV7-2 and J usage is TRBJ2-1, with 9 bases lining up with TRBD2. CDR3 bases: TGTGCCAGCAGCTTAGGACCCCCGGGGCGGGGGGGATACAATGAGCAGTTCTTC. Its protein product is CASSLGPPGRGGYNEQFF.